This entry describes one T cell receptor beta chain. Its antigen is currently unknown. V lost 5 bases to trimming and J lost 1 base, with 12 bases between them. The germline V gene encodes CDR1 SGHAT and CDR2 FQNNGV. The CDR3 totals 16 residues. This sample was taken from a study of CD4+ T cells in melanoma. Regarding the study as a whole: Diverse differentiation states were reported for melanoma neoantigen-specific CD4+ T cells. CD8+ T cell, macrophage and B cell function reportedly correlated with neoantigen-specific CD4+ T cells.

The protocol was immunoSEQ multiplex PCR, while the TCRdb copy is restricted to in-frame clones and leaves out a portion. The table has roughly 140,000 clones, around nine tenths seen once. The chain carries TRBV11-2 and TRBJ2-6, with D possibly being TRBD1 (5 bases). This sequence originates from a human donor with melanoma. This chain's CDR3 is CASSRGRVSGANVLTF. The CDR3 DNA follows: TGTGCCAGCAGCCGAGGCAGGGTGTCTGGGGCCAACGTCCTGACTTTC.